This is a list of T cell receptor beta chains from one sample in a study of cytomegalovirus exposure and HLA in healthy donors. Sequencing used immunoSEQ multiplex PCR; TCRdb keeps in-frame clones, though not all of them. The data hold more than 150,000 clones, with 80% to 90% observed a single time. Material: PBMCs. The receptors here all came from a girl aged 2 to 9 in good health and CMV-seropositive. The CDR3 runs from the conserved cysteine through the conserved F or W. D genes are given only for firm matches. Clone size, where shown, is once, few, many, or a class for clones that have expanded.

j_call,v_call,d_call,clone_size,cdr3_nt,cdr3_aa
TRBJ1-2,TRBV21-1,.,.,TGTGCCAGCAGCAAAGGATGGCGAGGACAGGGGGCTTGCGGCTACACCTTC,CASSKGWRGQGACGYTF
TRBJ1-2,TRBV19,TRBD1,.,TGTGCCAGTAGTAGGGACAGGGCCCCCGGCTATGGCTACACCTTC,CASSRDRAPGYGYTF
TRBJ2-3,TRBV19,.,.,TGTGCCAGTAGTTGGAGCTGGGTGGGCACAGATACGCAGTATTTT,CASSWSWVGTDTQYF
TRBJ2-7,TRBV4-1,.,.,TGCGCCAGCAGCCATCGGGGATCGGGGGACCGTGGCTACGAGCAGTACTTC,CASSHRGSGDRGYEQYF
TRBJ2-1,TRBV27,TRBD2,.,TGTGCCAGCAGTCCAATAGCGGGAGTACTCGCGACTGAGCAGTTCTTC,CASSPIAGVLATEQFF
TRBJ2-2,TRBV5-6,.,.,TGTGCCAGCAGCTTTCCCTACACCGGGGAGCTGTTTTTT,CASSFPYTGELFF
TRBJ1-3,TRBV6-1,.,.,TGTGCCAGCAGAGAGCCGGGTGCCTCTGGAAACACCATATATTTT,CASREPGASGNTIYF
TRBJ1-1,TRBV14,.,.,TGTGCCAGCAGCCCACCTCTACTGGACAGAAACACTGAAGCTTTCTTT,CASSPPLLDRNTEAFF
TRBJ1-2,TRBV1,.,.,TGCACCAGCAGCCAACGGTACTGCGACTCTTTCGATGGCTACACCTTC,CTSSQRYCDSFDGYTF
TRBJ1-3,TRBV15,.,.,TGTGCCACCAGCATAAACCCGGAGTCTCCGGGTGGAAACACCATATATTTT,CATSINPESPGGNTIYF
TRBJ1-5,TRBV5-1,.,.,TGCGCCAGCAGCTTAGGACAGAACAATCAGCCCCAGCATTTT,CASSLGQNNQPQHF
TRBJ2-1,TRBV7-2,TRBD2,.,TGTGCCAGCAGCTTAGTCGGGGGGAAGTACAATGAGCAGTTCTTC,CASSLVGGKYNEQFF
TRBJ2-1,TRBV6-5,.,.,TGTGCCAGCAGACCAGGGTGGACCTACAATGAGCAGTTCTTC,CASRPGWTYNEQFF
TRBJ2-1,TRBV18,TRBD1,once,TGTGCCAGCTCACCCGGGACAGGGAGCAAGGGTGAGCAGTTCTTC,CASSPGTGSKGEQFF
TRBJ2-3,TRBV13,TRBD2,once,TGTGCCAGCAGCTTAGTGGCAGCGGGGGCCGATACGCAGTATTTT,CASSLVAAGADTQYF
TRBJ1-2,TRBV25-1,.,.,TGTGCCAGCAGTGAACCTTCTAACTATGGCTACACCTTC,CASSEPSNYGYTF
TRBJ2-3,TRBV4-1,TRBD1,once,TGCGCCAGCAGCCAACCCTATAGGGGGCTAGCAGATACGCAGTATTTT,CASSQPYRGLADTQYF
TRBJ2-5,TRBV21-1,.,.,TGTGCCAGCAGCAAAGGGAACAGGGAGAGGGAGACCCAGTACTTC,CASSKGNRERETQYF
TRBJ1-3,TRBV25-1,TRBD1,.,TGTGCCAGCAGTGAGACAGGGATCCGCTCTGGAAACACCATATATTTT,CASSETGIRSGNTIYF
TRBJ2-7,TRBV12-5,TRBD2,.,TGTGCTAGTGGCCGGAGAGGACTAGCGGATTACGAGCAGTACTTC,CASGRRGLADYEQYF
TRBJ1-5,TRBV28,.,.,TGTGCCAGCACATTGACAGGTTTTGGCAATCAGCCCCAGCATTTT,CASTLTGFGNQPQHF
TRBJ2-2,TRBV15,TRBD2,.,TGTGCCACCAGCAGAGGACTAGCGAGGGCCGGGGAGCTGTTTTTT,CATSRGLARAGELFF
TRBJ2-3,TRBV5-1,TRBD2,.,TGCGCCAGCAGCTTGGATGGGAGGGTATCAGATACGCAGTATTTT,CASSLDGRVSDTQYF
TRBJ2-7,TRBV30,.,.,TGTGCCTGGTCGGCCGCAGGTCGCGAGCAGTACTTC,CAWSAAGREQYF